A selection of T cell receptor beta chains follows, all from one sample in a study of post-analysis software for immune sequencing data. TCRdb re-called the PCR reads through MiXCR, storing one row per CDR3 protein. Here the sample spans about 800,000 distinct CDR3 sequences, about 27% being singletons. Source material: blood. These receptors were obtained from a girl between 10 and 17 years old with multiple sclerosis. Each CDR3 is given with its conserved first and last residue. A D gene is named only where the DNA matches it firmly. Some rows mark clone size as missing; the rest say once, few, many or name a class of expanded clone.

CDR3nt	CDR3aa	v_gene	j_gene	d_gene	abundance
TGTGCCAGCAGTTACGGCGGGGGGCAGTACTTC	CASSYGGGQYF	TRBV6-5	TRBJ2-5	TRBD2	NA
TGCAGTGCTAGAGCAGGGGGCTACGAGCAGTACTTC	CSARAGGYEQYF	TRBV20-1	TRBJ2-7	TRBD1	many
TGTGCCAGCAGCTTAGAACAGACTCTACAGTTCTTC	CASSLEQTLQFF	TRBV7-2	TRBJ2-1	NA	NA
TGTGCCAGCAGCCGCCTGGACAGGGGGCGGGATACGCAGTATTTT	CASSRLDRGRDTQYF	TRBV5-5	TRBJ2-3	TRBD1	few
TGTGCCGGCAGTTGGACTTCTAGCGGACCGGTAGATACGCAGTATTTT	CAGSWTSSGPVDTQYF	TRBV6-2/TRBV6-3	TRBJ2-3	TRBD2	NA
TGTGCCAGCAGTTTGCCGGGAACACTCCTCTCCTACGAGCAGTACTTC	CASSLPGTLLSYEQYF	TRBV28	TRBJ2-7	NA	few
TGCGCCAGCAGTGTCCGGGGCTCCTACGAGCAGTACTTC	CASSVRGSYEQYF	TRBV10-2	TRBJ2-7	NA	many
TGTGCCAGCAGCCACGACCGTGAGCAGTTCTTC	CASSHDREQFF	TRBV7-9	TRBJ2-1	NA	NA
TGTGCCAGCAGCTTAGGACGGCTCGACGGCGAGCAGTACTTC	CASSLGRLDGEQYF	TRBV11-2	TRBJ2-7	NA	NA
TGTGCCAGCAGCAAAGGAAGGGATTGGGGGGAGAATCAGCCCCAGCATTTT	CASSKGRDWGENQPQHF	TRBV21-1	TRBJ1-5	NA	once
TGCAGTGCTTCCCCTGGGGCAGATACGCAGTATTTT	CSASPGADTQYF	TRBV20-1	TRBJ2-3	NA	few
TGTGCCAGCAGCGAGACTAGCGAATACAATGAGCAGTTCTTC	CASSETSEYNEQFF	TRBV6-2/TRBV6-3	TRBJ2-1	TRBD2	NA
TGTGCCATCAGTGCTGAAAGGGCGTACGAGCAGTACTTC	CAISAERAYEQYF	TRBV10-3	TRBJ2-7	NA	few
TGTGCCAGCAGCTTGCTGGCAAGCGGTGTTCAGTACTTC	CASSLLASGVQYF	TRBV5-6	TRBJ2-7	NA	few
TGTGCCAGCAGCTTTACGGGGTTTAGCACAGATACGCAGTATTTT	CASSFTGFSTDTQYF	TRBV5-5	TRBJ2-3	NA	NA
TGCAGTGCACAGGAGACTAGCGGGAGTCCCTTTCTCTCCTACAATGAGCAGTTCTTC	CSAQETSGSPFLSYNEQFF	TRBV20-1	TRBJ2-1	TRBD2	few
TGTGCCAGCAGTCCGCAGGGGACAGGGGGCGCCGAGCAGTACTTC	CASSPQGTGGAEQYF	TRBV28	TRBJ2-7	TRBD1	few
TGTGCCAGCAGTGAACGTGCAAAAGTTTCACCCCTCCACTTT	CASSERAKVSPLHF	TRBV2	TRBJ1-6	NA	once
TGCAGTGCTAGTATCGGGGGGAGGCAGTACTTC	CSASIGGRQYF	TRBV20-1	TRBJ2-7	TRBD2	few
TGTGCCAGCAGTTTTAAGGGACTAGCGGCGATCAATGAGCAGTTCTTC	CASSFKGLAAINEQFF	TRBV12-3/TRBV12-4	TRBJ2-1	TRBD2	NA
TGTGCCAGCAGTCCCCTCAGGGGGGGCACAGATACGCAGTATTTT	CASSPLRGGTDTQYF	TRBV6-6	TRBJ2-3	NA	few
TGTGCCAGCAGCTTGGCAGGGGACGCATTTAGGAATGAGCAGTTCTTC	CASSLAGDAFRNEQFF	TRBV5-6	TRBJ2-1	NA	NA
TGCGCCAGCAGCTTGAGAGGCCTAGCGGTAGGACTCAGCACAGATACGCAGTATTTT	CASSLRGLAVGLSTDTQYF	TRBV5-1	TRBJ2-3	TRBD2	NA
TGTGCCAGCAGCCTCCGCAGGGACACTGAAGCTTTCTTT	CASSLRRDTEAFF	TRBV5-5	TRBJ1-1	NA	NA
TGTGCCACCAGTGAGCAGGGATCTGAAGCTTTCTTT	CATSEQGSEAFF	TRBV24-1	TRBJ1-1	NA	NA
TGTGCCAGCAGCCCTAGCGGGGGGCCATATGAGCAGTTCTTC	CASSPSGGPYEQFF	TRBV7-2	TRBJ2-1	TRBD2	NA
TGCGCCAGCAGCTCTAGCGGGAGGACATCCTCAGATACGCAGTATTTT	CASSSSGRTSSDTQYF	TRBV5-1	TRBJ2-3	TRBD2	many
TGCAGTGCTAGTATTTCACTAGCGCCTTCCTACGAGCAGTACTTC	CSASISLAPSYEQYF	TRBV20-1	TRBJ2-7	TRBD2	few
TGTGCCAGCAGTGGGGACTCTCGGGGCCAGTACTTC	CASSGDSRGQYF	TRBV6-1	TRBJ2-5	NA	few
TGCAGTGCTAGCCCCCCAGGCACAGATACGCAGTATTTT	CSASPPGTDTQYF	TRBV20-1	TRBJ2-3	NA	few
TGTGCCAGCAGCTTAGGGCTCCCTAGCACAGATACGCAGTATTTT	CASSLGLPSTDTQYF	TRBV7-2	TRBJ2-3	NA	few
TGCAGTGCTAGAGAGGCGGGAGCGGAGACCCAGTACTTC	CSAREAGAETQYF	TRBV20-1	TRBJ2-5	TRBD2	NA